Listed below are T cell receptor beta chains from one sample, sequenced in a study of liver allograft versus peripheral blood T cells. A single record per CDR3 protein comes from TCRdb applying MiXCR to the reads. The sample lists 8,500 to 9,500 distinct CDR3 sequences, about 20% occurring once. These receptors all come from a human patient who had a liver transplant. Some T cells here may be from the graft donor. Both conserved end residues are part of each CDR3. Fields, in order: D gene, clone size, J gene, V gene, CDR3 protein, CDR3 DNA. D genes are given only for firm matches. A row's size may be missing; if present it is once, few, many or a size class.

d_call: .; clone_size: many; j_call: TRBJ1-3; v_call: TRBV27; cdr3_aa: CASSEPMVGLGNTIYF; cdr3_nt: TGTGCCAGCAGTGAACCTATGGTAGGCCTGGGAAACACCATATATTTT
d_call: .; clone_size: hyperexpanded; j_call: TRBJ1-6; v_call: TRBV10-3; cdr3_aa: CAISGQTGENSPLHF; cdr3_nt: TGTGCCATCAGTGGCCAGACAGGAGAGAATTCACCCCTCCACTTT
d_call: .; clone_size: .; j_call: TRBJ2-6; v_call: TRBV12-3/TRBV12-4; cdr3_aa: CATKNSSGANVLTF; cdr3_nt: TGTGCCACCAAGAACAGCTCTGGGGCCAACGTCCTGACTTTC
d_call: .; clone_size: medium-sized; j_call: TRBJ1-1; v_call: TRBV15; cdr3_aa: CATSRGGTQHSNTEAFF; cdr3_nt: TGTGCCACCAGCAGAGGTGGGACACAACATTCTAACACTGAAGCTTTCTTT
d_call: TRBD1; clone_size: .; j_call: TRBJ1-5; v_call: TRBV24-1; cdr3_aa: CATSDRGTANQPQHF; cdr3_nt: TGTGCCACCAGTGATCGCGGGACAGCTAATCAGCCCCAGCATTTT
d_call: .; clone_size: medium-sized; j_call: TRBJ1-2; v_call: TRBV7-2; cdr3_aa: CASSLEWGADGYTF; cdr3_nt: TGTGCCAGCAGCTTAGAGTGGGGGGCGGATGGCTACACCTTC
d_call: TRBD2; clone_size: .; j_call: TRBJ2-5; v_call: TRBV19; cdr3_aa: CASRSSSAGEETQYF; cdr3_nt: TGTGCCAGTAGGAGTAGCTCGGCGGGAGAAGAGACCCAGTACTTC
d_call: .; clone_size: few; j_call: TRBJ1-2; v_call: TRBV20-1; cdr3_aa: CSPGAANYGYTF; cdr3_nt: TGCAGTCCAGGGGCAGCAAACTATGGCTACACCTTC
d_call: .; clone_size: many; j_call: TRBJ1-3; v_call: TRBV6-6; cdr3_aa: CASHKGSSGNTIYF; cdr3_nt: TGTGCCAGCCATAAAGGGAGTTCTGGAAACACCATATATTTT
d_call: .; clone_size: .; j_call: TRBJ2-5; v_call: TRBV7-2; cdr3_aa: CASSLDKRQGRETQYF; cdr3_nt: TGTGCCAGCAGCTTAGATAAAAGGCAGGGGAGGGAGACCCAGTACTTC
d_call: TRBD1; clone_size: few; j_call: TRBJ2-7; v_call: TRBV20-1; cdr3_aa: CSATGTGGAYEQYF; cdr3_nt: TGCAGTGCTACCGGGACAGGGGGGGCCTACGAGCAGTACTTC
d_call: TRBD1; clone_size: many; j_call: TRBJ1-2; v_call: TRBV18; cdr3_aa: CASSRTSGQGSYGYTF; cdr3_nt: TGTGCCAGCTCACGGACCTCGGGACAGGGTTCCTATGGCTACACCTTC
d_call: .; clone_size: medium-sized; j_call: TRBJ1-1; v_call: TRBV13; cdr3_aa: CASSLGGGSTEAFF; cdr3_nt: TGTGCCAGCAGCCTCGGGGGGGGTAGCACTGAAGCTTTCTTT
d_call: TRBD1; clone_size: .; j_call: TRBJ2-5; v_call: TRBV20-1; cdr3_aa: CSARGQGLETQYF; cdr3_nt: TGCAGTGCTAGGGGACAGGGGCTGGAGACCCAGTACTTC
d_call: .; clone_size: medium-sized; j_call: TRBJ2-7; v_call: TRBV15; cdr3_aa: CATSRDRTTGEQYF; cdr3_nt: TGTGCCACCAGCAGAGACAGGACAACTGGCGAGCAGTACTTC
d_call: .; clone_size: medium-sized; j_call: TRBJ1-1; v_call: TRBV5-5; cdr3_aa: CASSLGFVNTEAFF; cdr3_nt: TGTGCCAGCAGCTTGGGTTTCGTGAACACTGAAGCTTTCTTT
d_call: .; clone_size: .; j_call: TRBJ1-1; v_call: TRBV30; cdr3_aa: CAWSQALGAEAFF; cdr3_nt: TGTGCCTGGAGTCAGGCCTTGGGGGCCGAGGCTTTCTTT
d_call: .; clone_size: few; j_call: TRBJ1-5; v_call: TRBV5-6; cdr3_aa: CASSFGPTGNQPQHF; cdr3_nt: TGTGCCAGCAGTTTCGGGCCAACGGGCAATCAGCCCCAGCATTTT
d_call: TRBD2; clone_size: .; j_call: TRBJ2-3; v_call: TRBV30; cdr3_aa: CAWSSGSPSTDTQYF; cdr3_nt: TGTGCCTGGAGTAGCGGGAGCCCCAGCACAGATACGCAGTATTTT
d_call: .; clone_size: few; j_call: TRBJ2-7; v_call: TRBV12-5; cdr3_aa: CASGLVQVSLSYEQYF; cdr3_nt: TGTGCTAGTGGTTTGGTACAAGTCAGCCTCTCCTACGAGCAGTACTTC
d_call: TRBD1; clone_size: medium-sized; j_call: TRBJ1-3; v_call: TRBV6-1; cdr3_aa: CASSAQTGVGNTIYF; cdr3_nt: TGTGCCAGCAGCGCCCAGACAGGGGTAGGAAACACCATATATTTT
d_call: .; clone_size: .; j_call: TRBJ1-5; v_call: TRBV20-1; cdr3_aa: CSARDGRGVGPQHF; cdr3_nt: TGCAGTGCTAGAGATGGGAGGGGCGTGGGGCCCCAGCATTTT
d_call: .; clone_size: medium-sized; j_call: TRBJ1-1; v_call: TRBV5-4; cdr3_aa: CASSLEAEMNTEAFF; cdr3_nt: TGTGCCAGCAGCTTGGAGGCAGAAATGAACACTGAAGCTTTCTTT
d_call: TRBD2; clone_size: medium-sized; j_call: TRBJ2-2; v_call: TRBV5-4; cdr3_aa: CASSAGGTANTGELFF; cdr3_nt: TGTGCCAGCAGCGCGGGAGGGACCGCGAACACCGGGGAGCTGTTTTTT
d_call: .; clone_size: medium-sized; j_call: TRBJ1-1; v_call: TRBV6-5; cdr3_aa: CASSYSIGYTGNTEAFF; cdr3_nt: TGTGCCAGCAGTTACTCGATTGGATACACCGGAAACACTGAAGCTTTCTTT
d_call: .; clone_size: few; j_call: TRBJ1-5; v_call: TRBV6-6; cdr3_aa: CASSPRGQPQHF; cdr3_nt: TGTGCCAGCAGCCCTCGGGGTCAGCCCCAGCATTTT
d_call: .; clone_size: .; j_call: TRBJ2-7; v_call: TRBV30; cdr3_aa: CAWSVGLLDSYEQYF; cdr3_nt: TGTGCCTGGAGTGTAGGACTACTGGACTCCTACGAGCAGTACTTC
d_call: .; clone_size: medium-sized; j_call: TRBJ2-7; v_call: TRBV29-1; cdr3_aa: CSVGADYEQYF; cdr3_nt: TGCAGCGTTGGGGCTGACTACGAGCAGTACTTC
d_call: TRBD1; clone_size: few; j_call: TRBJ2-7; v_call: TRBV30; cdr3_aa: CAWAKDREAYEQYF; cdr3_nt: TGTGCCTGGGCCAAGGACAGGGAAGCCTACGAGCAGTACTTC
d_call: .; clone_size: medium-sized; j_call: TRBJ1-1; v_call: TRBV6-2/TRBV6-3; cdr3_aa: CASTQGTEAFF; cdr3_nt: TGTGCCAGCACCCAGGGCACTGAAGCTTTCTTT
d_call: TRBD1; clone_size: medium-sized; j_call: TRBJ1-1; v_call: TRBV20-1; cdr3_aa: CSARTTGGTEAFF; cdr3_nt: TGCAGTGCTAGAACAACAGGGGGCACTGAAGCTTTCTTT
d_call: .; clone_size: .; j_call: TRBJ1-5; v_call: TRBV28; cdr3_aa: CASRSNQPQHF; cdr3_nt: TGTGCCAGCAGAAGCAATCAGCCCCAGCATTTT
d_call: .; clone_size: medium-sized; j_call: TRBJ1-4; v_call: TRBV29-1; cdr3_aa: CSVDGPGTTNEKLFF; cdr3_nt: TGCAGCGTTGACGGGCCAGGGACAACTAATGAAAAACTGTTTTTT
d_call: .; clone_size: medium-sized; j_call: TRBJ2-2; v_call: TRBV7-2; cdr3_aa: CASSLARTVTGELFF; cdr3_nt: TGTGCCAGCAGCTTAGCGAGGACGGTTACCGGGGAGCTGTTTTTT
d_call: .; clone_size: many; j_call: TRBJ1-3; v_call: TRBV13; cdr3_aa: CASSLYRKSSGNTIYF; cdr3_nt: TGTGCCAGCAGCTTATACAGGAAGAGCTCTGGAAACACCATATATTTT
d_call: TRBD2; clone_size: medium-sized; j_call: TRBJ2-2; v_call: TRBV6-5; cdr3_aa: CASSSLAGASTGELFF; cdr3_nt: TGTGCCAGCAGTTCCCTAGCGGGGGCCAGCACCGGGGAGCTGTTTTTT
d_call: .; clone_size: medium-sized; j_call: TRBJ1-1; v_call: TRBV18; cdr3_aa: CATKHQLNTEAFF; cdr3_nt: TGTGCCACCAAACACCAGCTCAACACTGAAGCTTTCTTT
d_call: .; clone_size: medium-sized; j_call: TRBJ2-1; v_call: TRBV18; cdr3_aa: CASSPASEYNEQFF; cdr3_nt: TGTGCCAGCTCACCGGCTAGCGAATACAATGAGCAGTTCTTC
d_call: TRBD2; clone_size: few; j_call: TRBJ2-2; v_call: TRBV30; cdr3_aa: CAWMGDGGSTGELFF; cdr3_nt: TGTGCCTGGATGGGGGACGGGGGGTCCACCGGGGAGCTGTTTTTT
d_call: .; clone_size: .; j_call: TRBJ1-2; v_call: TRBV9; cdr3_aa: CASSVAGEFSGYTF; cdr3_nt: TGTGCCAGCAGCGTAGCTGGGGAATTCTCTGGCTACACCTTC